This T cell receptor (beta chain) was documented in a study of T cell repertoires in cytomegalovirus infection. Study summary: Through public TCR beta signatures, both CMV infection and matching HLA type were indicated. Study-level points and caveats: The ex vivo response was dominated by HLA-C-restricted CMV-specific TCR beta clonotypes.

This clonotype was seen only a few times. Antigen: not known. TCRdb used MiXCR to reprocess the reads, holding one entry per CDR3 protein. The data hold approximately 100,000 distinct CDR3 sequences, with under 45% observed a single time. The germline V and J ends were trimmed by 5 bases and 1 base, with 7 bases remaining between them. The CDR3 runs to 13 residues. Material: CD8+ T cells from cultured PBMCs, obtained from culture after CMV antigen stimulation. The rearrangement uses TRBV12-3 or TRBV12-4 and TRBJ2-3; D remains unclear. The source of this sequence is a human donor in good health (CMV status not recorded). Some clones in this sample may be carry-over from other donors' samples. CDR3 DNA: TGTGCCAGCAGTCCCCGGGGCACAGATACGCAGTATTTT. Its translation: CASSPRGTDTQYF.